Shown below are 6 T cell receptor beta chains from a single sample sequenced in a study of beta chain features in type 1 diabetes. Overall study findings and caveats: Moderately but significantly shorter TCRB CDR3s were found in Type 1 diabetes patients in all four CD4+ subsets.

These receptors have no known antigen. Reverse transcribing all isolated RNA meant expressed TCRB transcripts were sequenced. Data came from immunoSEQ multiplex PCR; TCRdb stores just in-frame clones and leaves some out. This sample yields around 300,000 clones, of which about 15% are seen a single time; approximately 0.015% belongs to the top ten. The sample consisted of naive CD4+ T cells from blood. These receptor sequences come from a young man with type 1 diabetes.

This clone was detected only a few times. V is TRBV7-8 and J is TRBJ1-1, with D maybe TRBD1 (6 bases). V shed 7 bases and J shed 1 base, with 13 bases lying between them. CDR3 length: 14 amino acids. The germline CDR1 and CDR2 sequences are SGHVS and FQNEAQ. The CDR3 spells CASTTPRGNTEAFF. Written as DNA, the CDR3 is TGTGCCAGCACCACACCCAGGGGGAACACTGAAGCTTTCTTT.

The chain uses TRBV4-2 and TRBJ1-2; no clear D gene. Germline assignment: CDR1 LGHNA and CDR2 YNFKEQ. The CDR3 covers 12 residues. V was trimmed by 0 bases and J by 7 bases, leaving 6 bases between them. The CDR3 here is CASSQEAGGYTF. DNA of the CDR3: TGTGCCAGCAGCCAAGAGGCGGGTGGCTACACCTTC.

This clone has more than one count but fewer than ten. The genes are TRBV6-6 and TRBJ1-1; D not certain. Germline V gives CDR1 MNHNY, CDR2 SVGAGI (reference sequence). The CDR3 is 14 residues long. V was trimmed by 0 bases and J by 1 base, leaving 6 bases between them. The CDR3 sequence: CASSYSNGNTEAFF. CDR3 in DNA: TGTGCCAGCAGTTACTCGAACGGGAACACTGAAGCTTTCTTT.

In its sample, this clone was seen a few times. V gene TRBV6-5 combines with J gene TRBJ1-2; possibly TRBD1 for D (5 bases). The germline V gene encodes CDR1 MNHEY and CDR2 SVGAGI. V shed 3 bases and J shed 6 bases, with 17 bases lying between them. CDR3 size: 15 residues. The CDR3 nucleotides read TGTGCCAGCAGTTATAGCGGGGGTGGTGTGAATGGCTACACCTTC. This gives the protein CASSYSGGGVNGYTF.

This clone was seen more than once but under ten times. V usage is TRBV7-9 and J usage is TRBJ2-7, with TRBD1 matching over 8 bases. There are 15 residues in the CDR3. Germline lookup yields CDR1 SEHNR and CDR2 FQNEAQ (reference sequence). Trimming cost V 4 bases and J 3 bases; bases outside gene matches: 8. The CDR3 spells CASSSLTGADYEQYF. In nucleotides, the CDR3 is TGTGCCAGCAGCTCCCTGACAGGGGCGGACTACGAGCAGTACTTC.

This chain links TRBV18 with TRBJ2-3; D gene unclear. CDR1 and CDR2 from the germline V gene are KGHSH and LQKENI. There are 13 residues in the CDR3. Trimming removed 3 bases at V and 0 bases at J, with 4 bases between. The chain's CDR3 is CASSPLSTDTQYF. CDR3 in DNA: TGTGCCAGCTCACCCCTAAGCACAGATACGCAGTATTTT.